A selection of T cell receptor beta chains follows, all from one sample in a study of T cell repertoires in cytomegalovirus infection. TCRdb ran MiXCR on the reads and lists one entry per CDR3 protein. Among about 400,000 distinct CDR3 sequences listed, around 18% were seen once. The sequencing sample was made of PBMCs. The receptors originated from a human donor in good health (CMV status not recorded). Some clones in this sample may be carry-over from other donors' samples. Each CDR3 is given with its conserved first and last residue. The D gene is left open where the match is weak. Where a row states a size, it is once, few, many or the class of an expanded clone; other rows omit it.

D gene: TRBD1; V gene: TRBV6-1; clone size: many; J gene: TRBJ2-7; CDR3 protein: CASSQTGTGRYEQYF; CDR3 DNA: TGTGCCAGCAGTCAGACCGGGACAGGGCGCTACGAGCAGTACTTC
D gene: .; V gene: TRBV4-1; clone size: .; J gene: TRBJ2-3; CDR3 protein: CASSLSAGRTDTQYF; CDR3 DNA: TGCGCCAGCAGCCTATCAGCAGGTCGGACAGATACGCAGTATTTT
D gene: .; V gene: TRBV5-5; clone size: .; J gene: TRBJ2-5; CDR3 protein: CASSFSRAETQYF; CDR3 DNA: TGTGCCAGCAGCTTCTCTAGGGCTGAGACCCAGTACTTC
D gene: .; V gene: TRBV20-1; clone size: few; J gene: TRBJ2-1; CDR3 protein: CSAIHYNEQFF; CDR3 DNA: TGCAGTGCTATCCACTACAATGAGCAGTTCTTC
D gene: .; V gene: TRBV12-3/TRBV12-4; clone size: .; J gene: TRBJ2-5; CDR3 protein: CATPGPNQETQYF; CDR3 DNA: TGTGCCACCCCAGGCCCGAACCAAGAGACCCAGTACTTC
D gene: TRBD2; V gene: TRBV7-6; clone size: few; J gene: TRBJ2-5; CDR3 protein: CASSPRTSGGFGETQYF; CDR3 DNA: TGTGCCAGCAGCCCAAGGACTAGCGGGGGCTTCGGGGAGACCCAGTACTTC
D gene: .; V gene: TRBV7-2; clone size: few; J gene: TRBJ2-3; CDR3 protein: CASSSRTNRDTQYF; CDR3 DNA: TGTGCCAGCAGCTCCCGAACTAACAGAGATACGCAGTATTTT
D gene: .; V gene: TRBV6-5; clone size: few; J gene: TRBJ2-7; CDR3 protein: CASSIRAGAYEQYF; CDR3 DNA: TGTGCCAGCAGTATCCGGGCAGGGGCCTACGAGCAGTACTTC
D gene: .; V gene: TRBV29-1; clone size: .; J gene: TRBJ2-3; CDR3 protein: CSVRGATQDTQYF; CDR3 DNA: TGCAGCGTAAGGGGGGCCACGCAAGATACGCAGTATTTT
D gene: TRBD2; V gene: TRBV7-2; clone size: many; J gene: TRBJ2-3; CDR3 protein: CASSLASTSGASTYTQYF; CDR3 DNA: TGTGCCAGCAGCTTAGCCTCGACTAGCGGGGCTAGCACATATACGCAGTATTTT
D gene: .; V gene: TRBV20-1; clone size: few; J gene: TRBJ2-7; CDR3 protein: CSARGAGSYEQYF; CDR3 DNA: TGCAGTGCTAGAGGCGCAGGTTCCTACGAGCAGTACTTC
D gene: TRBD1; V gene: TRBV7-9; clone size: .; J gene: TRBJ1-3; CDR3 protein: CASSKNWDRYSGNTIYF; CDR3 DNA: TGTGCCAGCAGCAAAAACTGGGACAGGTACTCTGGAAACACCATATATTTT
D gene: TRBD1; V gene: TRBV5-1; clone size: .; J gene: TRBJ1-6; CDR3 protein: CASSQGQGDNSPLHF; CDR3 DNA: TGCGCCAGCAGCCAAGGACAGGGCGACAATTCACCCCTCCACTTT
D gene: .; V gene: TRBV14; clone size: .; J gene: TRBJ2-3; CDR3 protein: CASGQDTRDTQYF; CDR3 DNA: TGTGCCAGCGGCCAAGATACTCGAGATACGCAGTATTTT
D gene: .; V gene: TRBV7-2; clone size: few; J gene: TRBJ2-5; CDR3 protein: CASSLEPGYQETQYF; CDR3 DNA: TGTGCCAGCAGCTTGGAACCGGGATACCAAGAGACCCAGTACTTC
D gene: .; V gene: TRBV7-8; clone size: many; J gene: TRBJ1-4; CDR3 protein: CASSLARTTNEKLFF; CDR3 DNA: TGTGCCAGCAGCTTAGCACGGACAACTAATGAAAAACTGTTTTTT
D gene: .; V gene: TRBV7-9; clone size: few; J gene: TRBJ2-7; CDR3 protein: CASSQPGQSQYEQYF; CDR3 DNA: TGTGCCAGCAGCCAACCGGGACAATCACAGTACGAGCAGTACTTC
D gene: TRBD1; V gene: TRBV6-1; clone size: many; J gene: TRBJ2-7; CDR3 protein: CASRSQGQDSYEQYF; CDR3 DNA: TGTGCCAGCAGGTCTCAGGGACAGGACTCCTACGAGCAGTACTTC
D gene: .; V gene: TRBV18; clone size: .; J gene: TRBJ1-4; CDR3 protein: CASSPPGKGEKLFF; CDR3 DNA: TGTGCCAGCTCACCGCCAGGGAAGGGTGAAAAACTGTTTTTT
D gene: .; V gene: TRBV6-1; clone size: many; J gene: TRBJ1-5; CDR3 protein: CASSYTNSNQPQHF; CDR3 DNA: TGTGCCAGCAGCTACACAAATAGCAATCAGCCCCAGCATTTT
D gene: .; V gene: TRBV5-6; clone size: many; J gene: TRBJ2-7; CDR3 protein: CASSLRTPQDEQYF; CDR3 DNA: TGTGCCAGCAGCCTTCGGACACCCCAGGACGAGCAGTACTTC
D gene: .; V gene: TRBV29-1; clone size: .; J gene: TRBJ2-1; CDR3 protein: CSVGAGTSYNEQFF; CDR3 DNA: TGCAGCGTTGGTGCGGGGACCTCCTACAATGAGCAGTTCTTC
D gene: .; V gene: TRBV7-2; clone size: many; J gene: TRBJ2-3; CDR3 protein: CASSLEVFTDTQYF; CDR3 DNA: TGTGCCAGCAGCTTAGAGGTCTTCACAGATACGCAGTATTTT
D gene: TRBD2; V gene: TRBV6-2/TRBV6-3; clone size: .; J gene: TRBJ2-5; CDR3 protein: CASSYHSPNWGGETQYF; CDR3 DNA: TGTGCCAGCAGTTACCATTCCCCCAATTGGGGGGGAGAGACCCAGTACTTC
D gene: .; V gene: TRBV7-2; clone size: many; J gene: TRBJ1-5; CDR3 protein: CASSPDRSQPQHF; CDR3 DNA: TGTGCCAGCAGCCCCGACAGGTCTCAGCCCCAGCATTTT
D gene: TRBD2; V gene: TRBV18; clone size: many; J gene: TRBJ2-3; CDR3 protein: CASSPRLAGRSTDTQYF; CDR3 DNA: TGTGCCAGCTCACCGAGACTAGCGGGACGTAGCACAGATACGCAGTATTTT
D gene: TRBD2; V gene: TRBV20-1; clone size: few; J gene: TRBJ2-2; CDR3 protein: CSATLAGGPLGTGELFF; CDR3 DNA: TGCAGTGCAACACTAGCGGGAGGGCCGTTAGGCACCGGGGAGCTGTTTTTT
D gene: TRBD1; V gene: TRBV2; clone size: many; J gene: TRBJ2-5; CDR3 protein: CASSDLGQQETQYF; CDR3 DNA: TGTGCCAGCAGTGATTTGGGACAGCAAGAGACCCAGTACTTC
D gene: TRBD2; V gene: TRBV24-1; clone size: few; J gene: TRBJ2-1; CDR3 protein: CATSDAGLAGGSEQFF; CDR3 DNA: TGTGCCACCAGTGATGCGGGACTAGCGGGAGGGAGTGAGCAGTTCTTC
D gene: .; V gene: TRBV29-1; clone size: .; J gene: TRBJ2-3; CDR3 protein: CSVLSVRTDTQYF; CDR3 DNA: TGCAGCGTACTGAGCGTCCGCACAGATACGCAGTATTTT
D gene: TRBD1; V gene: TRBV12-3/TRBV12-4; clone size: many; J gene: TRBJ2-7; CDR3 protein: CASSRQGEIYEQYF; CDR3 DNA: TGTGCCAGCAGTCGCCAGGGGGAAATCTACGAGCAGTACTTC
D gene: .; V gene: TRBV6-2/TRBV6-3; clone size: .; J gene: TRBJ2-7; CDR3 protein: CASRGPDFAQEGYEQYF; CDR3 DNA: TGTGCCAGCAGAGGACCCGACTTCGCGCAGGAAGGCTACGAGCAGTACTTC
D gene: .; V gene: TRBV4-1; clone size: few; J gene: TRBJ2-1; CDR3 protein: CASSQPTGRNEQFF; CDR3 DNA: TGCGCCAGCAGCCAACCTACAGGGAGAAATGAGCAGTTCTTC
D gene: TRBD1; V gene: TRBV2; clone size: .; J gene: TRBJ1-2; CDR3 protein: CASSEALRQGDDYGYTF; CDR3 DNA: TGTGCCAGCAGTGAAGCGCTTCGACAGGGGGATGACTATGGCTACACCTTC
D gene: TRBD2; V gene: TRBV15; clone size: few; J gene: TRBJ2-3; CDR3 protein: CATSSGAGGGTDTQYF; CDR3 DNA: TGTGCCACCAGCAGCGGAGCGGGAGGAGGCACAGATACGCAGTATTTT
D gene: .; V gene: TRBV7-2; clone size: many; J gene: TRBJ1-2; CDR3 protein: CASSLDRVQWRGYTF; CDR3 DNA: TGTGCCAGCAGCTTAGATAGGGTCCAATGGCGGGGCTACACCTTC
D gene: .; V gene: TRBV20-1; clone size: few; J gene: TRBJ1-4; CDR3 protein: CSAQRGWGEKLFF; CDR3 DNA: TGCAGTGCCCAACGGGGGTGGGGTGAAAAACTGTTTTTT
D gene: .; V gene: TRBV4-1; clone size: .; J gene: TRBJ1-2; CDR3 protein: CASSQWNQGQGYTF; CDR3 DNA: TGCGCCAGCAGCCAGTGGAATCAGGGGCAGGGCTACACCTTC
D gene: .; V gene: TRBV7-2; clone size: few; J gene: TRBJ1-1; CDR3 protein: CASTLGGDAEAFF; CDR3 DNA: TGTGCCAGCACCCTGGGGGGGGATGCTGAAGCTTTCTTT
D gene: .; V gene: TRBV15; clone size: .; J gene: TRBJ1-4; CDR3 protein: CATSGLPGHAGQANEKLFF; CDR3 DNA: TGTGCCACCAGCGGCCTGCCGGGACACGCGGGGCAAGCTAATGAAAAACTGTTTTTT
D gene: .; V gene: TRBV19; clone size: .; J gene: TRBJ2-6; CDR3 protein: CASSIDAPGGRGANVLTF; CDR3 DNA: TGTGCCAGTAGTATAGATGCCCCCGGCGGAAGGGGGGCCAACGTCCTGACTTTC
D gene: .; V gene: TRBV7-9; clone size: .; J gene: TRBJ1-2; CDR3 protein: CASSTRYLDKLGDGYTF; CDR3 DNA: TGTGCCAGCAGCACCCGCTACCTTGACAAGCTGGGAGATGGCTACACCTTC